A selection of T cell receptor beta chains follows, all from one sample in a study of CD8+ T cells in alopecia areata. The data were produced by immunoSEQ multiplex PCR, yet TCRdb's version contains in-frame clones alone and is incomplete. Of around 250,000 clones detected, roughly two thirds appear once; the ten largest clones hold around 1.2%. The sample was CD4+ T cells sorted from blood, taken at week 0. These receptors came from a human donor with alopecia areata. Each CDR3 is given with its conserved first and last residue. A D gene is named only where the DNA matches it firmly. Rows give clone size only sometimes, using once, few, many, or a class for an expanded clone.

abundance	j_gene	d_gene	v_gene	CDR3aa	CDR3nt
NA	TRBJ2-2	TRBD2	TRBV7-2	CASSILAGDITGELFF	TGTGCCAGCAGCATCCTAGCGGGGGATATCACCGGGGAGCTGTTTTTT
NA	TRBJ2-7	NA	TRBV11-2	CASSLGRQWQYF	TGTGCCAGCAGCTTAGGTAGACAATGGCAGTACTTC
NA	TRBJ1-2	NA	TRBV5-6	CASSRYGGPNYGYTF	TGTGCCAGCAGCCGCTACGGGGGACCTAACTATGGCTACACCTTC
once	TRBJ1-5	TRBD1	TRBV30	CAWSTGGGQPQHF	TGTGCCTGGAGTACAGGGGGCGGACAGCCCCAGCATTTT
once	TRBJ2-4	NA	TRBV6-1	CASMDRLAKNIQYF	TGTGCCAGCATGGACCGTCTAGCCAAAAACATTCAGTACTTC
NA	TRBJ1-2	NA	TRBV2	CASRGSANYGYTF	TGTGCCAGCAGGGGCAGCGCTAACTATGGCTACACCTTC
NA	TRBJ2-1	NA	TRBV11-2	CASWTMAGSSYNEQFF	TGTGCCAGCTGGACGATGGCCGGCAGCTCCTACAATGAGCAGTTCTTC
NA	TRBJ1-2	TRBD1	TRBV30	CAWKPTGYNYGYTF	TGTGCCTGGAAGCCGACAGGGTATAACTATGGCTACACCTTC
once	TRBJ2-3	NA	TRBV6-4	CASSDGSTDTQYF	TGTGCCAGCAGTGACGGTAGCACAGATACGCAGTATTTT
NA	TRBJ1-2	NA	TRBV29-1	CSVGAANYGYTF	TGCAGCGTTGGGGCAGCTAACTATGGCTACACCTTC
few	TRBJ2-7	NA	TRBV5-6	CASSLGARGYEQYF	TGTGCCAGCAGCTTGGGAGCCAGGGGCTACGAGCAGTACTTC
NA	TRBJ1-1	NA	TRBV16	CASSQWGFNTEAFF	TGTGCCAGCAGCCAATGGGGGTTCAACACTGAAGCTTTCTTT
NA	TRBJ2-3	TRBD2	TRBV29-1	CSVERSGGKDTQYF	TGCAGCGTTGAGAGGAGCGGGGGCAAAGATACGCAGTATTTT